This T cell receptor beta chain was found in a study of cytomegalovirus exposure and HLA in healthy donors. Looking at the study overall: Approximately 190 million T cells yielded 120 million or so unique TCR beta sequences, as an earlier analysis found. General study results and limits: In a later analysis, TCR association rates varied by HLA locus: DRB1 most, HLA-C fewest. A few chains tied to CMV proved CMV antigen-specific in vitro. While the bulk of TCR sequences proved rare, some public TCRs turned up in many donors.

Points on this clone: Its antigen is as yet unknown.

The PCR used 60 Vbeta and 13 Jbeta primers. Profiled with immunoSEQ multiplex PCR; TCRdb holds only in-frame clones, not every one. The sample records more than 90,000 clones, about four fifths being singletons. The CDR3 has 18 residues. Germline CDR1 is MGHRA and CDR2 is YSYEKL. V lost 6 bases, J lost 0 bases, and 23 bases lay in between. Sequenced material: PBMCs. The chain is built from TRBV4-1 and TRBJ1-1, with a possible D match to TRBD1 (5 bases). The receptor was derived from a man in his thirties or forties in good health and CMV-seropositive. In DNA, the CDR3 is TGCGCCAGCAGAGTCACCGCCGCAGGGCTAGTCATGAACACTGAAGCTTTCTTT. Protein sequence: CASRVTAAGLVMNTEAFF.